One sample yielded the 32 T cell receptor beta chains listed below, sequenced in a study of T cell repertoires in cytomegalovirus infection. TCRdb reprocessed the reads via MiXCR and lists one record per CDR3 protein. This sample carries about 320,000 distinct CDR3 sequences, 9.5% of them seen once, and the ten largest clones take 3.5% to 4.5%. The sample was PBMCs. All receptors come from a human donor in good health (CMV status not recorded). Some clones in this sample may be carry-over from other donors' samples.

In this sample, this clonotype turned up many times. The chain employs TRBV6-2 or TRBV6-3 and TRBJ1-1; D gene uncertain. There are 14 residues in the CDR3. The germline gives CDR1 MNHEY, CDR2 SVGEGT. V was pared by 6 bases and J by 5 bases, with 16 bases between. The DNA of the CDR3 is TGTGCCAGCAGGAAAATTAACTTGGGGACTGAAGCTTTCTTT. It translates to CASRKINLGTEAFF.

This clonotype was counted many times. The chain recombines TRBV7-2 with TRBJ2-1; D gene ambiguous. Germline CDR1 and CDR2: SGHTA and FQGNSA. The CDR3 loop spans 14 amino acids. V lost 7 bases to trimming and J lost 0 bases, with 10 bases between them. CDR3 region: CASNGLVSYNEQFF. In DNA, the CDR3 is TGTGCCAGCAACGGCCTAGTCTCCTACAATGAGCAGTTCTTC. Filled out from reference TRBV7-2 and TRBJ2-1, the complete variable domain reads GAGVSQSPSNKVTEKGKDVELRCDPISGHTALYWYRQSLGQGLEFLIYFQGNSAPDKSGLPSDRFSAERTGGSVSTLTIQRTQQEDSAVYLCASNGLVSYNEQFFGPGTRLTVL.

The V and J genes are TRBV7-2 and TRBJ2-7; D uncertain. The CDR3 sequence is 16 residues long. Germline CDR1 SGHTA, CDR2 FQGNSA. The germline V and J ends were trimmed by 5 bases and 3 bases, with 20 bases remaining between them. The CDR3 sequence: CASSPTGPRLVYEQYF. CDR3 in DNA: TGTGCCAGCAGCCCGACCGGGCCCAGGTTGGTCTACGAGCAGTACTTC.

This clonotype was detected only a few times. CDR3 nucleotide sequence: TGTGCCAGCAGCGGGACTAGAGGCGAGCAGTACTTC. Amino acid sequence: CASSGTRGEQYF. The V gene is TRBV12-3 or TRBV12-4, the J gene TRBJ2-7, with TRBD2 matching 8 bases. This CDR3 comprises 12 residues. V shed 6 bases and J 6 bases; nucleotides not matched to a gene: 4.

The rearrangement joins TRBV29-1 to TRBJ2-7, with 15 bases identical to TRBD2. The CDR3 contains 14 residues. Germline CDR1 SQVTM, CDR2 ANQGSEA. The V segment lost 5 bases and the J segment 5 bases; nucleotides outside the gene matches: 4. CDR3 amino acids: CSVWTSGRANEQYF. The CDR3 DNA reads TGCAGCGTTTGGACTAGCGGGAGGGCCAACGAGCAGTACTTC.

The chain recombines TRBV19 with TRBJ1-3, with D unresolved. CDR1 is LNHDA, CDR2 SQIVND, per germline (reference sequence). Trimming left V 9 bases short and J 3 bases short, with 12 bases between. The CDR3 contains 13 residues. CDR3 loop: CASSEVRGNTIYF. DNA for the CDR3: TGTGCCAGCTCGGAGGTCCGTGGAAACACCATATATTTT.

This clonotype has at least ten counts. The V call is TRBV28, the J call TRBJ1-5, with D possibly matching TRBD1 (5 bases). The CDR3 runs 15 residues. CDR1 is MDHEN and CDR2 is SYDVKM in the germline V gene. V was cut by 10 bases and J by 0 bases, with 16 bases left in between. CDR3 in DNA: TGTGCCACCCTGGGGGAAGGGTATAGCAATCAGCCCCAGCATTTT. It translates to CATLGEGYSNQPQHF.

This clonotype has just a few counts. CDR3 residues: CASSFDSGGAYNEQFF. The CDR3 nucleotides read TGTGCCAGCAGCTTCGATAGCGGGGGGGCCTACAATGAGCAGTTCTTC. The V call is TRBV7-6, the J call TRBJ2-1, with 11 positions matching TRBD2. From germline, CDR1 is SGHVS and CDR2 FNYEAQ. The J segment lost 2 bases and the V segment lost 3 bases, leaving 3 bases of the junction unmatched. The CDR3 has 16 amino acids. Drawing the rest from reference TRBV7-6 and TRBJ2-1, the complete variable domain is GAGVSQSPRYKVTKRGQDVALRCDPISGHVSLYWYRQALGQGPEFLTYFNYEAQQDKSGLPNDRFSAERPEGSISTLTIQRTEQRDSAMYRCASSFDSGGAYNEQFFGPGTRLTVL.

This clonotype came up many times. The CDR3 loop reads CASSPLTGDEQYF. CDR3 DNA: TGTGCCAGCAGCCCCTTAACGGGAGACGAGCAGTACTTC. The chain uses TRBV7-2 and TRBJ2-7; possibly TRBD2 for D (6 bases). Trimming took off 5 bases at V and 5 bases at J, with 13 bases between the two ends. The CDR3 runs 13 residues. Germline CDR1 is SGHTA and CDR2 is FQGNSA.

The sample holds many counts of this clonotype. This chain links TRBV7-2 with TRBJ1-5; unclear D gene. V dropped 1 base and J dropped 8 bases, with 9 bases sitting between them. The CDR3 runs to 13 residues. Germline assignment: CDR1 SGHTA and CDR2 FQGNSA. The CDR3 protein is CASSLVDLKPQHF. Here the CDR3 DNA reads TGTGCCAGCAGCTTAGTTGATTTGAAGCCCCAGCATTTT.

This rearrangement joins TRBV20-1 to TRBJ1-2; D may be TRBD1 (5 bases). CDR1 is DFQATT and CDR2 is SNEGSKA in the germline V gene (reference sequence). V lost 7 bases and J 0 bases, leaving 15 bases between the germline ends. This CDR3 comprises 14 residues. CDR3 bases: TGCAGTGTTTTCAAGCAGGGCGCTAACTATGGCTACACCTTC. It yields the protein CSVFKQGANYGYTF.

The rearrangement uses TRBV27 and TRBJ2-7; 11 bases align to TRBD2. The CDR3 has 15 residues. Trimming cost V 2 bases and J 3 bases; bases outside gene matches: 3. Germline CDR1 and CDR2: MNHEY and SMNVEV (reference sequence). The CDR3: CASSLTSGSNYEQYF. CDR3 nucleotides: TGTGCCAGCAGTTTAACTAGCGGGAGTAACTACGAGCAGTACTTC.

The chain's CDR3 is CASTRGYPGELFF. The CDR3 region has the DNA TGTGCCAGTACCCGAGGATATCCCGGGGAGCTGTTTTTT. The J gene is TRBJ2-2, the V gene TRBV19; D unresolved. CDR1 is LNHDA and CDR2 is SQIVND in the germline V gene (reference sequence). V was pared by 7 bases and J by 6 bases, with 12 bases between. The CDR3 spans 13 residues.

This clonotype was counted at least ten times. The chain uses TRBV5-1 and TRBJ2-7, with 7 nucleotides matching TRBD1. This CDR3 comprises 15 residues. Per germline, CDR1 SGHRS and CDR2 YFSETQ. Trimming at V came to 2 bases and at J to 2 bases, leaving 7 bases not matched to a gene. This CDR3 reads CASSLLGQLTYEQYF. CDR3 bases: TGCGCCAGCAGCTTACTGGGACAGCTAACCTACGAGCAGTACTTC.

The genes are TRBV7-3 and TRBJ1-1, with a tentative D call TRBD1 (6 bases). This CDR3 region has 14 residues. With 2 bases removed from V and 10 bases from J, the gap between germline ends came to 17 bases. The germline V gene encodes CDR1 SGHTA and CDR2 FQGTGA. The CDR3 spells CASSLGLQGPGAFF. CDR3 nucleotide sequence: TGTGCCAGCAGCTTAGGGCTACAGGGACCTGGAGCTTTCTTT.

This clonotype showed up just a few times. The genes are TRBV19 and TRBJ1-2, with TRBD1 matching over 10 bases. Germline V gene data show CDR1 as LNHDA and CDR2 as SQIVND (reference sequence). The CDR3 length is 12 residues. V lost 7 bases to trimming and J lost 8 bases; unmatched junction nucleotides: 4. The CDR3 sequence is CASIRTGGGYTF. The CDR3 DNA is TGTGCCAGTATCCGGACAGGGGGAGGCTACACCTTC.

The table lists this clonotype with many counts. This chain joins TRBV7-2 and TRBJ1-5; D remains ambiguous. The CDR3 consists of 15 residues. In germline, CDR1 is SGHTA, CDR2 FQGNSA. V was clipped by 5 bases and J by 5 bases, with 16 bases between them. The DNA for the CDR3 is TGTGCCAGCAGCACCTCGTCCGGAGGATATCAGCCCCAGCATTTT. Translated, it gives CASSTSSGGYQPQHF.

There are a few counts of this clonotype. The chain links TRBV7-9 to TRBJ1-2; no clear D. CDR3 size: 14 residues. V lost 5 bases and J 4 bases, leaving 14 bases between the germline ends. Germline V gives CDR1 SEHNR, CDR2 FQNEAQ (reference sequence). This CDR3 is CASSNLATSYGYTF. The CDR3 DNA reads as TGTGCCAGCAGCAACCTCGCGACAAGCTATGGCTACACCTTC. Variable domain in full (rest from reference TRBV7-9 and TRBJ1-2): DTGVSQNPRHKITKRGQNVTFRCDPISEHNRLYWYRQTLGQGPEFLTYFQNEAQLEKSRLLSDRFSAERPKGSFSTLEIQRTEQGDSAMYLCASSNLATSYGYTFGSGTRLTVV.

This clonotype appeared many times. This chain uses TRBV28 with TRBJ1-2, with a weak D call TRBD1 (5 bases). Trimming took 4 bases from V and 8 from J, leaving 14 bases between them. This CDR3 region has 13 residues. Per germline, CDR1 MDHEN and CDR2 SYDVKM. The DNA of the CDR3 is TGTGCCAGCAGTTCCGGTGGGACCGTCGGCTACACCTTC. Translation gives CASSSGGTVGYTF.

The rearrangement links TRBV12-3 or TRBV12-4 to TRBJ1-1; D is possibly TRBD1 (6 bases). The CDR3 loop spans 15 amino acids. V lost 5 bases and J lost 4, with 17 bases in between. The CDR3 coding sequence is TGTGCCAGCAGTCCTTGGACAGCCTTATTCACTGAAGCTTTCTTT. As protein: CASSPWTALFTEAFF.

This clonotype was detected many times. In this CDR3 the conserved last residue, phenylalanine or tryptophan, is missing, so a read error is likely. The DNA is omitted, as the CDR3 cannot be located on it reliably, and the CDR3 follows TCRdb's listing. The chain combines TRBV7-9 with TRBJ2-3. Germline assignment: CDR1 SEHNR and CDR2 FQNEAQ (reference sequence). The CDR3 contains 9 residues when both ends are counted. CDR3 amino acids: CASSLFAVD.

This clonotype has just a few counts. This rearrangement joins TRBV20-1 to TRBJ2-1; 8 bases map to TRBD2. The germline V gene has CDR1 DFQATT and CDR2 SNEGSKA (reference sequence). CDR3 length: 14 amino acids. DNA for the CDR3: TGCAGAATTACGGGAGGACTAGCCACGGATGAGCAGTTCTTC. Encoded protein: CRITGGLATDEQFF.

Ten or more counts support this clonotype. At one of its ends the junction is not consistent with the germline gene, which may arise from a read error. The chain recombines TRBV12-3 or TRBV12-4 with TRBJ2-1, with TRBD2 identical over 12 bases. The CDR3 has 16 residues. CDR3 sequence: CASSLRTSGGRWSGIF. As DNA, the CDR3 is TGTGCCAGCAGTTTAAGAACTAGCGGGGGGAGGTGGTCTGGTATCTTC.

This clonotype was picked up many times. V gene TRBV6-6 combines with J gene TRBJ2-1, with D hard to call. Germline-derived CDR1 and CDR2 are MNHNY and SVGAGI (reference sequence). The CDR3 runs 13 residues. V was trimmed by 2 bases and J by 7 bases, leaving 9 bases between them. The CDR3 loop reads CASSYSESNEQFF. The CDR3 DNA reads TGTGCCAGCAGTTACAGTGAGTCAAATGAGCAGTTCTTC.

In its sample, this clonotype was seen many times. The V and J genes are TRBV23-1 and TRBJ2-5; weak D call: TRBD2 (6 bases). TRBV23-1 falls under the ORF class, with uncertain function. This CDR3 has 17 residues. Between the trimmed V and J ends, which lost 7 bases and 0 bases, there was a span of 21 bases. In nucleotides, the CDR3 is TGCGCCAGCACCACGAACCGAGGCGGACTATACCAAGAGACCCAGTACTTC. This sequence encodes CASTTNRGGLYQETQYF.

There are many counts of this clonotype. The chain carries TRBV7-3 and TRBJ2-1; 7 bases match TRBD1. Germline-derived CDR1 and CDR2 are SGHTA and FQGTGA. The CDR3 is 15 residues long. The ends lost 0 bases at V and 4 bases at J; junction bases unmatched: 3. The CDR3 nucleotides are TGTGCCAGCAGCTTAACGGGACAGCCGTACAATGAGCAGTTCTTC. This sequence encodes CASSLTGQPYNEQFF.

Only a few counts were recorded for this clonotype. The rearrangement joins TRBV6-1 to TRBJ1-2; TRBD1 matches 7 bases. After removal of 9 bases from V and 4 bases from J, the junction contained 11 bases not matched to a gene. CDR3 size: 14 residues. Germline CDR1 reads MNHNS; CDR2 reads SASEGT. The CDR3 sequence is CASLPRQGGYGYTF. The CDR3 DNA follows: TGTGCCAGTCTACCGAGACAGGGAGGCTATGGCTACACCTTC.

This clonotype was found a few times. The rearrangement joins TRBV9 to TRBJ1-2; possible D gene TRBD1, 5 bases. The V end lost 3 bases, the J end lost 4 bases, and 13 bases lay between the germline ends. The CDR3 length is 14 residues. Germline loops: CDR1 SGDLS, CDR2 YYNGEE. The CDR3 coding sequence is TGTGCCAGCAGCGCGGGGGGTAGTTCCTATGGCTACACCTTC. It encodes CASSAGGSSYGYTF.

This chain uses TRBV27 with TRBJ2-7; D is ambiguous. The ends were cut back, 4 bases at V and 4 bases at J, with 14 bases in the middle. Germline V gives CDR1 MNHEY, CDR2 SMNVEV (reference sequence). This CDR3 contains 14 residues. For the CDR3, the DNA is TGTGCCAGCAGTTCCGCACTTCCTACGTACGAGCAGTACTTC. Its translation: CASSSALPTYEQYF.

This clonotype was detected only a few times. Here the CDR3 DNA reads TGTGCCAGCAGTGCGGGACTAGCGGTAGGCAATGAGCAGTTCTTC. It translates to CASSAGLAVGNEQFF. The genes are TRBV12-3 or TRBV12-4 and TRBJ2-1; TRBD2 matches 11 bases. CDR3 size: 15 residues. V trimming: 5 bases; J trimming: 6 bases; junction bases outside the gene matches: 6.

This rearrangement joins TRBV6-8 to TRBJ2-3; D may correspond to TRBD1 or TRBD2 (5 bases each). The CDR3 covers 18 residues. The germline gives CDR1 MNHGY, CDR2 SAAAGT. V dropped 6 bases and J dropped 0 bases, with 22 bases sitting between them. CDR3 sequence reads: CASRRKGRGASSTDTQYF. The CDR3 bases are TGTGCCAGCAGACGAAAGGGACGAGGGGCCTCGAGCACAGATACGCAGTATTTT.

This clonotype has ten or more counts. The chain recombines TRBV7-2 with TRBJ1-5; 7 bases align to TRBD1. CDR3 length: 15 amino acids. Unmatched junction bases numbered 8, after V lost 5 bases and J lost 4 bases. CDR1 and CDR2 from the germline V gene are SGHTA and FQGNSA. The CDR3 loop reads CASSPDRSTNQPQHF. Written as DNA, the CDR3 is TGTGCCAGCAGCCCGGACAGGAGTACGAATCAGCCCCAGCATTTT.